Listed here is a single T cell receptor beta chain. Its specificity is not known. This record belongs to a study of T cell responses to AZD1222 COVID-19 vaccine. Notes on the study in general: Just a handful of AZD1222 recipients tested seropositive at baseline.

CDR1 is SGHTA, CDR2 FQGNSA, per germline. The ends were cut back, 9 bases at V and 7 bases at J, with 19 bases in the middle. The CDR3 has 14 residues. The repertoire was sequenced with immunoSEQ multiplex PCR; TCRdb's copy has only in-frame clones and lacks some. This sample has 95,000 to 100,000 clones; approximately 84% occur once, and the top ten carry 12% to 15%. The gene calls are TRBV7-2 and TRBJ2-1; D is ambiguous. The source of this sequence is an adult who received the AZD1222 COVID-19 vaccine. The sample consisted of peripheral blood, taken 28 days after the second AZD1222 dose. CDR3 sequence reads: CASNDLPFSNEQFF. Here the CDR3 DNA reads TGTGCCAGTAATGACCTGCCGTTTTCGAATGAGCAGTTCTTC.